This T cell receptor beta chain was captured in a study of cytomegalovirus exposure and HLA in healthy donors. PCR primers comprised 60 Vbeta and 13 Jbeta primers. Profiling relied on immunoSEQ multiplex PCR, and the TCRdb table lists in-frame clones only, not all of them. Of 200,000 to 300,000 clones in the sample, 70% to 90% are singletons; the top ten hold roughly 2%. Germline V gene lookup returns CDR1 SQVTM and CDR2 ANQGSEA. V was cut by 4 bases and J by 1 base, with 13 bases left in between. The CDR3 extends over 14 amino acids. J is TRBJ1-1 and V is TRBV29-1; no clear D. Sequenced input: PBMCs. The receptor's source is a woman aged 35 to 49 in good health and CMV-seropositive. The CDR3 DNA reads TGCAGCGTTGTCGAGGCTCCGTGGAACACTGAAGCTTTCTTT. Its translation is CSVVEAPWNTEAFF.